Listed below are T cell receptor beta chains from one sample, sequenced in a study of Siglec-9 on CD8 T cells in melanoma. Clones were sequenced by immunoSEQ multiplex PCR, and TCRdb holds only the in-frame ones, with some missing. The sample consists of 25,000 to 35,000 clones, 80% of them appearing once. The sequencing input was Siglec-9- CD8+ T cells sorted from blood. The receptors derive from a human donor in good health. CDR3s include the opening cysteine and the closing phenylalanine or tryptophan. The D gene is left open where the match is weak. The size field is filled for only some rows; it gives once, few, many or a size class.

TRBJ1-2 | - | TRBV28 | - | CASSPWGGSSYGYTF | TGTGCCAGCAGTCCATGGGGGGGTTCTAGCTATGGCTACACCTTC
TRBJ1-3 | - | TRBV19 | - | CASRQGETVGNTIYF | TGTGCCAGTAGACAGGGAGAAACGGTTGGAAACACCATATATTTT
TRBJ2-3 | - | TRBV29-1 | - | CSVDEDTQYF | TGCAGCGTTGACGAAGATACGCAGTATTTT
TRBJ1-2 | once | TRBV28 | - | CASSLVAGELYGYTF | TGTGCCAGCAGTTTAGTGGCAGGCGAACTCTATGGCTACACCTTC
TRBJ2-3 | - | TRBV7-7 | - | CASSLARGAASTDTQYF | TGTGCCAGCAGCTTAGCCCGGGGGGCAGCTAGCACAGATACGCAGTATTTT
TRBJ2-1 | - | TRBV29-1 | TRBD2 | CSVEGQEVRLAGGNEQFF | TGCAGCGTTGAAGGGCAGGAAGTGAGACTAGCGGGAGGAAATGAGCAGTTCTTC
TRBJ2-1 | - | TRBV11-2 | - | CASSSHPGFDYNEQFF | TGTGCCAGCAGCTCGCACCCAGGGTTCGACTACAATGAGCAGTTCTTC
TRBJ1-2 | - | TRBV25-1 | - | CASSQVGPSNYGYTF | TGTGCCAGCAGTCAAGTGGGGCCCTCTAACTATGGCTACACCTTC
TRBJ2-7 | - | TRBV6-6 | - | CASNDSRRGPSYEQYF | TGTGCCAGCAACGATTCCCGGCGGGGACCTTCCTACGAGCAGTACTTC
TRBJ2-5 | - | TRBV7-9 | - | CASSFSGPQETQYF | TGTGCCAGCAGCTTCTCGGGGCCCCAAGAGACCCAGTACTTC
TRBJ1-5 | - | TRBV5-1 | - | CARAGHSIINQPQHF | TGCGCCAGGGCGGGACATTCAATTATCAATCAGCCCCAGCATTTT
TRBJ2-7 | - | TRBV6-1 | TRBD1 | CASSSDRDREDEQYF | TGTGCCAGCAGTTCAGACCGGGACAGGGAGGACGAGCAGTACTTC
TRBJ1-3 | - | TRBV4-1 | - | CASKLGPISGNTIYF | TGCGCCAGCAAACTAGGACCAATCTCTGGAAACACCATATATTTT
TRBJ1-3 | - | TRBV29-1 | - | CSVGEIGRSSGNTIYF | TGCAGCGTGGGAGAAATTGGCCGGTCTTCGGGAAACACCATATATTTT
TRBJ1-2 | - | TRBV29-1 | - | CSVGAEANYGYTF | TGCAGCGTTGGTGCAGAGGCTAACTATGGCTACACCTTC
TRBJ1-1 | - | TRBV2 | - | CASSVGNMNTEAFF | TGTGCCAGCAGTGTAGGAAACATGAACACTGAAGCTTTCTTT
TRBJ2-3 | - | TRBV7-9 | TRBD2 | CASSLVGIAGGPTDTQYF | TGTGCCAGCAGCTTAGTCGGAATAGCGGGGGGGCCGACAGATACGCAGTATTTT
TRBJ2-1 | - | TRBV11-2 | TRBD2 | CASSLDRLAGSYNEQFF | TGTGCCAGCAGCTTAGATCGGTTAGCGGGATCCTACAATGAGCAGTTCTTC
TRBJ2-7 | - | TRBV27 | TRBD1 | CASSLPPRDRGLSEQYF | TGTGCCAGCAGTTTGCCCCCGCGGGACAGGGGGCTTTCCGAGCAGTACTTC
TRBJ1-2 | - | TRBV4-1 | - | CASSQDVEGNYGYTF | TGCGCCAGCAGCCAAGATGTGGAGGGGAACTATGGCTACACCTTC
TRBJ2-7 | - | TRBV4-1 | TRBD2 | CASSQVAGVTYEQYF | TGCGCCAGCAGCCAAGTAGCGGGGGTTACCTACGAGCAGTACTTC
TRBJ1-2 | - | TRBV6-5 | - | CASSPVGEGSYGYTF | TGTGCCAGCAGCCCCGTGGGGGAAGGTAGCTATGGCTACACCTTC
TRBJ1-2 | - | TRBV7-9 | - | CASLNPGAYGYTF | TGTGCCAGTTTAAATCCAGGGGCCTATGGCTACACCTTC
TRBJ1-5 | - | TRBV19 | - | CASSMIGGGNQPQHF | TGTGCCAGTAGTATGATCGGGGGCGGCAATCAGCCCCAGCATTTT
TRBJ1-5 | - | TRBV5-6 | - | CASSLGVHQPQHF | TGTGCCAGCAGCTTAGGGGTCCATCAGCCCCAGCATTTT
TRBJ2-5 | - | TRBV28 | TRBD1 | CASSLGQGARTDQETQYF | TGTGCCAGCAGTTTGGGGCAGGGGGCCCGGACCGACCAAGAGACCCAGTACTTC
TRBJ2-5 | - | TRBV29-1 | - | CSVVPPLDPETQYF | TGCAGCGTTGTTCCCCCTTTAGATCCCGAGACCCAGTACTTC
TRBJ2-7 | - | TRBV7-9 | - | CASSTRGLYEQYF | TGTGCCAGCAGCACCCGGGGCCTCTACGAGCAGTACTTC
TRBJ1-1 | - | TRBV7-8 | - | CASSLGLMGNPEAFF | TGTGCCAGCAGCTTAGGACTTATGGGGAACCCTGAAGCTTTCTTT
TRBJ2-1 | - | TRBV19 | TRBD2 | CASSIGGVLEQFF | TGTGCCAGTAGTATCGGGGGGGTCCTCGAGCAGTTCTTC
TRBJ1-2 | - | TRBV27 | - | CASSPRPPPSGGYTF | TGTGCCAGCAGTCCCCGACCGCCCCCATCGGGTGGCTACACCTTC
TRBJ2-5 | - | TRBV7-9 | - | CASSLGFQETQYF | TGTGCCAGCAGCTTAGGGTTCCAAGAGACCCAGTACTTC
TRBJ1-2 | once | TRBV30 | - | CAWNRTYGYTF | TGTGCCTGGAACAGGACCTATGGCTACACCTTC
TRBJ2-1 | - | TRBV4-2 | TRBD2 | CASSQGTSGSYNEQFF | TGTGCCAGCAGCCAAGGGACTAGCGGGTCGTACAATGAGCAGTTCTTC
TRBJ1-2 | - | TRBV7-8 | - | CASSLAGPLNYGYTF | TGTGCCAGCAGCCTAGCCGGGCCTCTGAACTATGGCTACACCTTC
TRBJ2-1 | - | TRBV12-5 | - | CASALTGTGPQFF | TGTGCTAGTGCTCTTACCGGGACTGGGCCCCAGTTCTTC
TRBJ2-1 | - | TRBV30 | TRBD2 | CAWSGGAGELGEQFF | TGTGCCTGGAGTGGGGGCGCGGGAGAATTGGGTGAGCAGTTCTTC
TRBJ1-1 | few | TRBV7-9 | - | CASSRNTEAFF | TGTGCCAGCAGCCGTAACACTGAAGCTTTCTTT
TRBJ2-7 | - | TRBV5-1 | - | CASSSGEGYEQYF | TGCGCCAGCAGCTCAGGGGAGGGCTACGAGCAGTACTTC
TRBJ1-5 | - | TRBV6-1 | - | CASSEALGGMWPQHF | TGTGCCAGCAGTGAAGCGCTAGGGGGGATGTGGCCCCAGCATTTT